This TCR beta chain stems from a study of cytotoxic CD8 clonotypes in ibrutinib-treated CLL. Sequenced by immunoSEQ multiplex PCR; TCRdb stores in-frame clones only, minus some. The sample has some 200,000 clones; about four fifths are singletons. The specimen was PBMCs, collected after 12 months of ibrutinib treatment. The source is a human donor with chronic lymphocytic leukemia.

CDR3 loop: CASSWANQETQYF. CDR3 nucleotides: TGTGCCAGCAGCTGGGCTAACCAAGAGACCCAGTACTTC. The chain is built from TRBV5-5 and TRBJ2-5; no firm D call. Germline lookup yields CDR1 SGHKS and CDR2 YYEKEE (reference sequence). Trimming left V 3 bases short and J 0 bases short, with 6 bases between. The CDR3 is 13 amino acids.